Listed below are T cell receptor beta chains from one sample, sequenced in a study of blood T cell repertoires in COVID-19. This table comes from immunoSEQ multiplex PCR, and its TCRdb copy is limited to in-frame clones, with some not included. Of fewer than 200,000 clones in the sample, about nine tenths were seen once. The sequencing sample was made of PBMCs or T cells enriched from blood (not recorded which). Receptors were obtained from a woman aged 18-29 years who had recovered from COVID-19. CDR3s include the opening cysteine and the closing phenylalanine or tryptophan. A D gene is named only where the DNA matches it firmly. Clone sizes are given selectively: once, few, many, or a class where the clone is expanded.

TRBJ2-7	TRBD1	-	TRBV5-5	CASSLAGQGTYEQYF	TGTGCCAGCAGCTTGGCGGGACAGGGTACCTACGAGCAGTACTTC
TRBJ1-1	-	-	TRBV5-1	CASSFYYSNIQNTEAFF	TGCGCCAGCAGCTTTTATTATTCGAACATCCAGAACACTGAAGCTTTCTTT
TRBJ2-7	-	-	TRBV18	CASSPPAGVNEQYF	TGTGCCAGCTCACCACCAGCAGGGGTCAACGAGCAGTACTTC
TRBJ1-2	TRBD1	-	TRBV7-8	CASSSDRIGGIGYTF	TGTGCCAGCAGCTCGGACAGGATTGGGGGTATAGGCTACACCTTC
TRBJ1-6	-	-	TRBV29-1	CSVGTGIAGSPLHF	TGCAGCGTTGGAACAGGAATAGCGGGTTCACCCCTCCACTTT
TRBJ1-5	TRBD1	-	TRBV28	CASSPLTGGQLYSNQPQHF	TGTGCCAGCAGTCCTCTGACAGGGGGCCAACTTTATAGCAATCAGCCCCAGCATTTT
TRBJ2-1	TRBD2	-	TRBV24-1	CATSDSRTSGHNEQFF	TGTGCCACCAGTGATTCCCGGACTAGCGGGCACAATGAGCAGTTCTTC
TRBJ1-5	-	-	TRBV28	CASSLVAPGEFYSNQPQHF	TGTGCCAGCAGTTTGGTCGCACCAGGGGAGTTTTATAGCAATCAGCCCCAGCATTTT
TRBJ2-1	TRBD2	-	TRBV6-4	CASSGEGDGDEQFF	TGTGCCAGTTCTGGGGAGGGCGACGGGGATGAGCAGTTCTTC
TRBJ2-7	TRBD1	-	TRBV25-1	CASSDRGRDEQYF	TGTGCCAGCAGTGACAGGGGGCGCGACGAGCAGTACTTC
TRBJ2-5	TRBD2	-	TRBV5-5	CASMFAGASGETQYF	TGTGCCAGCATGTTTGCGGGAGCCTCGGGAGAGACCCAGTACTTC
TRBJ2-7	-	-	TRBV7-2	CASSPPEGPYEQYF	TGTGCCAGCAGCCCTCCGGAGGGTCCCTACGAGCAGTACTTC
TRBJ1-5	-	-	TRBV6-1	CASSETTDYSNQPQHF	TGTGCCAGCAGTGAAACAACAGATTATAGCAATCAGCCCCAGCATTTT
TRBJ1-5	-	-	TRBV7-8	CASSLVGQPPNQPQHF	TGTGCCAGCAGCTTAGTTGGGCAGCCTCCCAATCAGCCCCAGCATTTT
TRBJ2-2	-	-	TRBV19	CASSIREGNTGELFF	TGTGCCAGTAGTATTCGGGAAGGTAACACCGGGGAGCTGTTTTTT
TRBJ1-1	-	-	TRBV18	CASSPTGPEAFF	TGTGCCAGCTCACCCACAGGGCCTGAAGCTTTCTTT
TRBJ1-2	TRBD1	once	TRBV2	CASSEGQAVYGYTF	TGTGCCAGCAGTGAGGGACAGGCGGTCTATGGCTACACCTTC
TRBJ2-2	-	-	TRBV5-1	CASSIGDRSRTATGELFF	TGCGCCAGCAGCATCGGTGACAGGTCTAGGACCGCGACCGGGGAGCTGTTTTTT
TRBJ1-2	-	-	TRBV28	CASSLPVITYGYTF	TGTGCCAGCAGTTTGCCCGTGATAACTTATGGCTACACCTTC
TRBJ2-7	-	few	TRBV7-9	CASSLSYEQYF	TGTGCCAGCAGCCTCTCCTACGAGCAGTACTTC
TRBJ2-7	TRBD1	-	TRBV19	CASSIGTGEPYEQYF	TGTGCCAGTAGTATTGGGACAGGGGAACCCTACGAGCAGTACTTC
TRBJ2-1	TRBD2	-	TRBV19	CASSPLTSGTYNEQFF	TGTGCCAGTAGTCCTCTGACTAGCGGGACCTACAATGAGCAGTTCTTC
TRBJ2-7	-	-	TRBV27	CASSRGLNTYEQYF	TGTGCCAGCAGTCGAGGGCTTAACACCTACGAGCAGTACTTC
TRBJ2-1	-	-	TRBV10-3	CAISPMVTTSYNEQFF	TGTGCCATCAGCCCGATGGTGACTACTTCCTACAATGAGCAGTTCTTC
TRBJ1-1	-	-	TRBV5-1	CASSPAGGKNTEAFF	TGCGCCAGCAGCCCAGCGGGTGGGAAGAACACTGAAGCTTTCTTT
TRBJ2-2	-	-	TRBV29-1	CSVNEGGTGELFF	TGCAGCGTTAATGAAGGGGGCACCGGGGAGCTGTTTTTT
TRBJ1-2	TRBD1	-	TRBV5-6	CASSSTGGDGYTF	TGTGCCAGCAGCTCCACAGGGGGCGATGGCTACACCTTC
TRBJ2-7	-	-	TRBV11-2	CASSLEDSISYEQYF	TGTGCCAGCAGCTTAGAGGACAGCATCTCCTACGAGCAGTACTTC
TRBJ2-7	TRBD1	-	TRBV6-5	CASIKGGQGEYEQYF	TGTGCCAGCATCAAGGGGGGACAGGGGGAATACGAGCAGTACTTC
TRBJ1-6	TRBD1	-	TRBV28	CASSLYRGPSPLHF	TGTGCCAGCAGTTTATACAGGGGTCCTTCACCCCTCCACTTT
TRBJ1-1	TRBD1	-	TRBV30	CAWSGRTGRAFF	TGTGCCTGGAGTGGGCGGACAGGGCGAGCTTTCTTT
TRBJ2-7	TRBD1	-	TRBV19	CASSFSGQGGSYEQYF	TGTGCCAGTAGTTTCTCGGGACAGGGGGGCTCCTACGAGCAGTACTTC
TRBJ2-7	TRBD1	-	TRBV7-9	CASSLTPQGDPYEQYF	TGTGCCAGCAGCTTAACCCCCCAGGGGGATCCCTACGAGCAGTACTTC
TRBJ1-1	TRBD1	-	TRBV5-6	CASSRTGGRAEAFF	TGTGCCAGCAGCAGGACAGGGGGGCGGGCTGAAGCTTTCTTT
TRBJ1-5	-	-	TRBV19	CASSTQGNQPQHF	TGTGCCAGTAGTACCCAGGGCAATCAGCCCCAGCATTTT
TRBJ2-5	-	-	TRBV19	CASTPSLGAPSETQYF	TGTGCCAGTACCCCAAGTCTGGGGGCCCCAAGCGAGACCCAGTACTTC
TRBJ2-7	-	-	TRBV19	CASSTQQGAWHEQYF	TGTGCCAGTAGTACCCAGCAAGGGGCCTGGCACGAGCAGTACTTC
TRBJ1-2	-	-	TRBV2	CASSAQGGDGYTF	TGTGCCAGCAGCGCACAGGGTGGTGATGGCTACACCTTC
TRBJ1-1	TRBD1	-	TRBV28	CASSSLRPGTVFMNTEAFF	TGTGCCAGCAGTTCCCTAAGGCCCGGGACAGTTTTTATGAACACTGAAGCTTTCTTT
TRBJ1-3	TRBD1	few	TRBV5-1	CASSLTPTGSGNTIYF	TGCGCCAGCAGCTTAACCCCGACAGGGAGTGGAAACACCATATATTTT
TRBJ2-3	-	-	TRBV7-9	CASSLVLAATDTQYF	TGTGCCAGCAGCTTAGTCCTCGCGGCCACAGATACGCAGTATTTT
TRBJ2-1	-	-	TRBV19	CASKEWRDGGNEQFF	TGTGCCAGTAAGGAATGGCGGGATGGGGGTAATGAGCAGTTCTTC
TRBJ1-1	-	-	TRBV7-6	CASSLGGIMNTEAFF	TGTGCCAGCAGCTTAGGCGGGATTATGAACACTGAAGCTTTCTTT
TRBJ2-1	-	-	TRBV5-4	CASSSTDSNEQFF	TGTGCCAGCAGCTCGACGGACAGCAATGAGCAGTTCTTC